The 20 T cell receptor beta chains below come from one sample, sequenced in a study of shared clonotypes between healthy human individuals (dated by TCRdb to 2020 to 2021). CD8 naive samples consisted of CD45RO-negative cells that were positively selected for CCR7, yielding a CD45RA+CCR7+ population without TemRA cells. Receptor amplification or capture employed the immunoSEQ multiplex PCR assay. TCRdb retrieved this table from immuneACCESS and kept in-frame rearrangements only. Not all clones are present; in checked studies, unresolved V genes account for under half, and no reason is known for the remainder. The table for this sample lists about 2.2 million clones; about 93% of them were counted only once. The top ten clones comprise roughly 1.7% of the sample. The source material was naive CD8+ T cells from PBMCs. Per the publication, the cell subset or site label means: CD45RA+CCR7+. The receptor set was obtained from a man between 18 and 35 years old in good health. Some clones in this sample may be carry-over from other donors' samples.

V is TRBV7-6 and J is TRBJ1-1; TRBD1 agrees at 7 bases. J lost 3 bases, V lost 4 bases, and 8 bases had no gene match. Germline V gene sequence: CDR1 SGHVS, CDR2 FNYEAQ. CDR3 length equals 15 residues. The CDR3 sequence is CASSSRQGDDTEAFF. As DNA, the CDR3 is TGTGCCAGCAGCTCCCGTCAGGGGGACGACACTGAAGCTTTCTTT.

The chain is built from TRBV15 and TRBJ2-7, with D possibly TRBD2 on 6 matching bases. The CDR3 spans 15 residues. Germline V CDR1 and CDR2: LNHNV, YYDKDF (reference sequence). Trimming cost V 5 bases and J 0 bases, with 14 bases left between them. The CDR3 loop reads CATSGGGEASYEQYF. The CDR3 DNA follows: TGTGCCACCAGCGGAGGAGGGGAGGCCTCCTACGAGCAGTACTTC.

The DNA for the CDR3 is TGCGCCAGCATGGGGGGCGTGGGGGAGACCCAGTACTTC. It specifies CASMGGVGETQYF. The V call is TRBV5-1, the J call TRBJ2-5; D is perhaps TRBD1 or TRBD2 (6 bases each). Trimming removed 6 bases at V and 5 bases at J, with 14 bases between. There are 13 residues in the CDR3. Germline V gives CDR1 SGHRS, CDR2 YFSETQ.

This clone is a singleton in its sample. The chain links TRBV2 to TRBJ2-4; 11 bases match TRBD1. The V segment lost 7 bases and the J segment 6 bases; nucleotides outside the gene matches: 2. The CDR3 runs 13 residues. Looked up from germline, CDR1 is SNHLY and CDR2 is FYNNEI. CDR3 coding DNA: TGTGCCAGCAAGGGGACAGGGGGAAACATTCAGTACTTC. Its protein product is CASKGTGGNIQYF.

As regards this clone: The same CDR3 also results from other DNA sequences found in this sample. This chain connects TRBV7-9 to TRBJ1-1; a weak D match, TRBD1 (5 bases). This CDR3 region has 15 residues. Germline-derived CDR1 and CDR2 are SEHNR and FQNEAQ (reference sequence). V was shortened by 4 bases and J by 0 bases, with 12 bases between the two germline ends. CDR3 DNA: TGTGCCAGCAGCTCCAAAGACAGACTGAACACTGAAGCTTTCTTT. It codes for CASSSKDRLNTEAFF. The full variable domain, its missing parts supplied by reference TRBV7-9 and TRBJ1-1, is DTGVSQNPRHKITKRGQNVTFRCDPISEHNRLYWYRQTLGQGPEFLTYFQNEAQLEKSRLLSDRFSAERPKGSFSTLEIQRTEQGDSAMYLCASSSKDRLNTEAFFGQGTRLTVV.

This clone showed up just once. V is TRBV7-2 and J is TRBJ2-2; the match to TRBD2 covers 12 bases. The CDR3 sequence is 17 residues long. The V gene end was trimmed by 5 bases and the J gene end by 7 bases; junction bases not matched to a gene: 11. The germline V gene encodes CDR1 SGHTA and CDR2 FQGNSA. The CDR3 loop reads CASSPGLAGPIFGELFF. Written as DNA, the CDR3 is TGTGCCAGCAGCCCCGGACTAGCGGGGCCTATTTTCGGGGAGCTGTTTTTT.

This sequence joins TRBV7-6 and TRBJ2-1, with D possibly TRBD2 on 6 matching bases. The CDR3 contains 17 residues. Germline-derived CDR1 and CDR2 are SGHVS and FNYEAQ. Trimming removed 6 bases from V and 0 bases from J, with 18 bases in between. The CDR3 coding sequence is TGTGCCAGCAGTTCCCGGGACTCCCGAAGCTCCTACAATGAGCAGTTCTTC. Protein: CASSSRDSRSSYNEQFF.

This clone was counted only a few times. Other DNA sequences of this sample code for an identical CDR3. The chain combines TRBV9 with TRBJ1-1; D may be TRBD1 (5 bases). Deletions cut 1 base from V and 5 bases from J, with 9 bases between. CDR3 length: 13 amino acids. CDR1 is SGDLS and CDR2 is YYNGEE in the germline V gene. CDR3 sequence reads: CASSVSGNTEAFF. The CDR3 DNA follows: TGTGCCAGCAGCGTATCAGGGAATACTGAAGCTTTCTTT.

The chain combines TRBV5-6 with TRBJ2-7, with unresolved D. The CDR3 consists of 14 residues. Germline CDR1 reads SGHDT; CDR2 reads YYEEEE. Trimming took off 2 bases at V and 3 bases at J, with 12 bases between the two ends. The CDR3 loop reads CASSFWTAGYEQYF. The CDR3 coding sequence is TGTGCCAGCAGCTTCTGGACCGCCGGCTACGAGCAGTACTTC.

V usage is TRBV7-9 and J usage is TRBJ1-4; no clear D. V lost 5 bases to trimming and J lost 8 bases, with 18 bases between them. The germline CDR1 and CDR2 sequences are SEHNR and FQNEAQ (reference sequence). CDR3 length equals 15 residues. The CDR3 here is CASSAGGLGVEKLFF. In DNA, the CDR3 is TGTGCCAGCAGCGCAGGAGGCCTCGGTGTCGAAAAACTGTTTTTT.

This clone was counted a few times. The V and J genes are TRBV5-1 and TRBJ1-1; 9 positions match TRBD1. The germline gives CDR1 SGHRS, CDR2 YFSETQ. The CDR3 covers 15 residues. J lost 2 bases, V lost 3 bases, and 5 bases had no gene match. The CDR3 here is CASSWGQGFNTEAFF. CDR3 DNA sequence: TGCGCCAGCAGCTGGGGACAGGGCTTTAACACTGAAGCTTTCTTT. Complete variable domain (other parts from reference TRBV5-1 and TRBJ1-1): KAGVTQTPRYLIKTRGQQVTLSCSPISGHRSVSWYQQTPGQGLQFLFEYFSETQRNKGNFPGRFSGRQFSNSRSEMNVSTLELGDSALYLCASSWGQGFNTEAFFGQGTRLTVV.

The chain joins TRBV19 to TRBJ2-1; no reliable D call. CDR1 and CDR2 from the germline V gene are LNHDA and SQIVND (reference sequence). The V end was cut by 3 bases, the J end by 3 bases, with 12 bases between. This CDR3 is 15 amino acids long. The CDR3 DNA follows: TGTGCCAGTAGTATTGGGCATCTCATCTACAATGAGCAGTTCTTC. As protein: CASSIGHLIYNEQFF. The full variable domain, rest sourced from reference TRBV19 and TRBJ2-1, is DGGITQSPKYLFRKEGQNVTLSCEQNLNHDAMYWYRQDPGQGLRLIYYSQIVNDFQKGDIAEGYSVSREKKESFPLTVTSAQKNPTAFYLCASSIGHLIYNEQFFGPGTRLTVL.

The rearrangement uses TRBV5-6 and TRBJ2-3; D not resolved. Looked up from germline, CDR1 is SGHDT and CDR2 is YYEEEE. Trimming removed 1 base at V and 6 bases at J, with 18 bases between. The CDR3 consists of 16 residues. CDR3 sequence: CASSLIVRPEGDTQYF. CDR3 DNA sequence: TGTGCCAGCAGCTTGATTGTGCGGCCCGAAGGCGATACGCAGTATTTT.

In nucleotides, the CDR3 is TGTGCCAGCAGCGGCAGGGACAGAGATATCACTAGCACAGATACGCAGTATTTT. Amino acids: CASSGRDRDITSTDTQYF. The gene calls are TRBV13 and TRBJ2-3; TRBD1 matches 7 bases. The CDR3 has 18 residues. Germline V lookup: CDR1 PRHDT, CDR2 FYEKMQ (reference sequence). Trimming cost V 5 bases and J 0 bases; bases outside gene matches: 14.

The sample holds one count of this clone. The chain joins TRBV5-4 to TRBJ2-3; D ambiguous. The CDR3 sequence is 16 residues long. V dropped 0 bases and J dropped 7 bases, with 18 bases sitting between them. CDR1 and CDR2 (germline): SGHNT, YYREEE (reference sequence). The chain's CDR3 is CASSLVPNDLANTQYF. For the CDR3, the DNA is TGTGCCAGCAGCTTGGTCCCTAACGACCTTGCCAATACGCAGTATTTT.

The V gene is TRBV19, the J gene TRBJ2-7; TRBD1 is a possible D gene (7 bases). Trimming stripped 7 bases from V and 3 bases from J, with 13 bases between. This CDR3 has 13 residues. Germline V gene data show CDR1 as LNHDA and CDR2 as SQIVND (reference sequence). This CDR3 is CASKEGASYEQYF. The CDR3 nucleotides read TGTGCCAGTAAGGAGGGGGCTAGCTACGAGCAGTACTTC.

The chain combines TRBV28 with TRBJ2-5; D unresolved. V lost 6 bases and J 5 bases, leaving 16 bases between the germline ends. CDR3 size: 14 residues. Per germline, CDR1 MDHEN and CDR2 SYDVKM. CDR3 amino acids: CASRASGVPETQYF. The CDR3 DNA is TGTGCCAGCAGAGCGAGTGGGGTCCCGGAGACCCAGTACTTC.

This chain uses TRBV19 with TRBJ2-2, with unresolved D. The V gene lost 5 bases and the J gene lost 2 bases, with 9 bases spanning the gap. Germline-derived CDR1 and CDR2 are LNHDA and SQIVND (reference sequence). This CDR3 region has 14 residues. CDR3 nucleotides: TGTGCCAGTAGTCTTACCCACAACACCGGGGAGCTGTTTTTT. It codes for CASSLTHNTGELFF.

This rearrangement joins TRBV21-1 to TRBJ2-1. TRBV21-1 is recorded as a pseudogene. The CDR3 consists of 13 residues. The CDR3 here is CASSKEGGNEQFF. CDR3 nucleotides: TGTGCCAGCAGCAAAGAGGGGGGCAATGAGCAGTTCTTC.

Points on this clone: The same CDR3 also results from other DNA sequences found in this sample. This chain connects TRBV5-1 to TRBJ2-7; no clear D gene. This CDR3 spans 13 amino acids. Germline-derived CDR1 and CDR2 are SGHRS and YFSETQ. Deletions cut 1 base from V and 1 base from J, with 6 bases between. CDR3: CASSLRQSYEQYF. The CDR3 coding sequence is TGCGCCAGCAGCTTGCGGCAGTCCTACGAGCAGTACTTC.